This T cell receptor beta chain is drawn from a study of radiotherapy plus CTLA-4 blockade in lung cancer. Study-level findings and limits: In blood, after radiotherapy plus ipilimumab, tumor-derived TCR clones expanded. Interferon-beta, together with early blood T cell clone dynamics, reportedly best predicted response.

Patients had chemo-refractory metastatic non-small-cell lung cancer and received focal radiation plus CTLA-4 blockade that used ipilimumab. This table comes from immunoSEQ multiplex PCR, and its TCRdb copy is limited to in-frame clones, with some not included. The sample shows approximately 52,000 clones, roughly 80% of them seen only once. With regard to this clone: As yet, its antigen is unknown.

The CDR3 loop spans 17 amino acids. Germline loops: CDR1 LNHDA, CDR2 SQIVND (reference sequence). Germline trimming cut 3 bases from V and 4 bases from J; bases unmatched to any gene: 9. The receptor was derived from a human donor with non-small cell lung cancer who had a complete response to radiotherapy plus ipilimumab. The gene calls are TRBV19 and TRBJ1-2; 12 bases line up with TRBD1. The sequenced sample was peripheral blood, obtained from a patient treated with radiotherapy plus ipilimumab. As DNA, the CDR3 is TGTGCCAGTAGTATCGTGCCCGGGACAGGGGGCGGCTATGGCTACACCTTC. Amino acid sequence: CASSIVPGTGGGYGYTF.